The table lists the clone carrying this TCR beta chain with many counts. Its target is unknown. The sample belongs to a study of blood T cells in healthy people across ages. Turning to the study itself: Capturing about one barcoded beta molecule per two T cells was achieved by template switching.

The CDR3 sequence is 12 residues long. Germline V gene lookup returns CDR1 SQVTM and CDR2 ANQGSEA. V shed 7 bases and J shed 8 bases, with 15 bases lying between them. A second PCR of 7 to 11 cycles used a sample-barcoded 5' primer and a J-beta primer mix. From the 5' RACE reads, TCRdb called clonotypes with MiXCR, one entry per CDR3 protein. The repertoire has 650,000 or so distinct CDR3 sequences, over 40% of them found once; the top ten carry about 13%. Findings and limits, study-wide: Diversity figures based on one million T cells were deemed too low.

The chain is built from TRBV29-1 and TRBJ2-1; D remains ambiguous. Specimen: blood. This receptor was taken from a woman aged 80 or over in good health. CDR3 region: CSELRLSHEQFF. The DNA of the CDR3 is TGCAGCGAATTGCGGCTCAGCCATGAGCAGTTCTTC.